Following are 29 T cell receptor beta chains from one sample sequenced in a study of shared clonotypes between healthy human individuals. As defined, naive CD8 cells were CD45RO-negative and positively selected for CCR7, with terminally differentiated effector memory CD45RA+ cells excluded. The data were produced by immunoSEQ multiplex PCR, yet TCRdb's version contains in-frame clones alone and is incomplete. The sample has more than 600,000 clones, around 92% seen once; the top ten hold approximately 24%. Material for sequencing was naive CD8+ T cells sorted from blood. Receptors were obtained from a man between 25 and 39 years old in good health.

This chain uses TRBV21-1 with TRBJ1-5; the tabulated D call, TRBD1, remains unverified against the DNA. TRBV21-1 is given as a pseudogene. This CDR3 has 15 amino acids. CDR3 loop: CASSRGPGGNQPQHF. CDR3 in DNA: TGTGCCAGCAGCAGGGGCCCTGGGGGCAATCAGCCCCAGCATTTT.

This clone has only one observation. The chain has TRBV4-1 and TRBJ1-5, with D unclear. Trimming shortened V by 0 bases and J by 2 bases, and 8 bases separated the two germline ends. The CDR3 has 15 residues. Per the germline V gene, CDR1 is MGHRA and CDR2 is YSYEKL. The CDR3 sequence: CASSQEVVGNQPQHF. CDR3 nucleotide sequence: TGCGCCAGCAGCCAAGAAGTTGTAGGCAATCAGCCCCAGCATTTT.

V gene TRBV10-1 combines with J gene TRBJ2-7; the D is unclear. V lost 2 bases to trimming and J lost 6 bases, with 14 bases between them. Per the germline V gene, CDR1 is WNHNN and CDR2 is SYGVQD (reference sequence). The CDR3 extends over 14 amino acids. In DNA form, the CDR3 reads TGCGCCAGCAGTGAGATTGGCCCCGACGGCGAGCAGTACTTC. Protein product: CASSEIGPDGEQYF.

Note on this clone: The junction and the germline gene differ at one end; a read error may be behind it. The CDR3 bases are TGTGCTAGCAGCTTTGTGGGCCGAGAGACCCAGTACTTC. Its protein is CASSFVGRETQYF. V and J are TRBV7-7 and TRBJ2-5, with D uncertain. The CDR3 length is 13 residues. CDR1 and CDR2 (germline): SSHAT, FNYEAQ (reference sequence). Together with reference TRBV7-7 and TRBJ2-5, the CDR3 gives the full variable domain: GAGVSQSPRYKVTKRGQDVTLRCDPISSHATLYWYQQALGQGPEFLTYFNYEAQPDKSGLPSDRFSAERPEGSISTLTIQRTEQRDSAMYRCASSFVGRETQYFGPGTRLLVL.

The DNA of the CDR3 is TGTGCCAGCAGCCAAGATACTAGCGGGAGGGGGGAGCAGTACTTC. Amino acid sequence: CASSQDTSGRGEQYF. This chain links TRBV4-2 with TRBJ2-7; 13 bases map to TRBD2. Germline CDR1 is LGHNA and CDR2 is YNFKEQ. V lost 0 bases and J lost 7; bases outside the gene matches: 3. This CDR3 comprises 15 residues.

The rearrangement uses TRBV13 and TRBJ2-1; D perhaps matches TRBD1 (5 bases). V gave up 1 base and J gave up 6 bases, with 7 bases separating them. This CDR3 comprises 13 residues. Germline CDR1 reads PRHDT; CDR2 reads FYEKMQ (reference sequence). CDR3 sequence: CASSLEGPNEQFF. CDR3 sequence (DNA): TGTGCCAGCAGCTTAGAGGGGCCCAATGAGCAGTTCTTC.

The chain links TRBV27 to TRBJ2-7; TRBD1 matches 9 bases. From germline, CDR1 is MNHEY and CDR2 SMNVEV (reference sequence). With V trimmed by 7 bases and J by 3 bases, 7 bases remained unmatched. The CDR3 runs to 14 residues. CDR3 region: CASTTGTGNYEQYF. DNA for the CDR3: TGTGCCAGCACCACCGGGACAGGGAACTACGAGCAGTACTTC.

This chain joins TRBV5-6 and TRBJ2-1, with D possibly being TRBD1 (5 bases). CDR3 size: 14 residues. Germline lookup yields CDR1 SGHDT and CDR2 YYEEEE. V lost 1 base and J lost 4, with 9 bases in between. CDR3 DNA sequence: TGTGCCAGCAGCTTGAGCGACAGTTACAATGAGCAGTTCTTC. Translated, it gives CASSLSDSYNEQFF.

V usage is TRBV28 and J usage is TRBJ2-2; 8 nucleotides line up with TRBD2. CDR3 length equals 16 residues. Trimming at V came to 3 bases and at J to 1 base, leaving 4 bases not matched to a gene. Germline CDR1 and CDR2: MDHEN and SYDVKM. CDR3 loop: CASSFETSENTGELFF. DNA of the CDR3: TGTGCCAGCAGTTTTGAGACTAGCGAGAACACCGGGGAGCTGTTTTTT. The full variable domain, with the rest looked up from reference TRBV28 and TRBJ2-2, is DVKVTQSSRYLVKRTGEKVFLECVQDMDHENMFWYRQDPGLGLRLIYFSYDVKMKEKGDIPEGYSVSREKKERFSLILESASTNQTSMYLCASSFETSENTGELFFGEGSRLTVL.

V usage is TRBV29-1 and J usage is TRBJ1-3; no firm D call. CDR3 length: 15 amino acids. Germline CDR1 and CDR2: SQVTM and ANQGSEA. Trimming took off 3 bases at V and 0 bases at J, with 12 bases between the two ends. The CDR3 sequence: CSVESWGDSGNTIYF. The CDR3 DNA reads TGCAGCGTTGAGTCCTGGGGAGACTCTGGAAACACCATATATTTT.

The chain has TRBV7-6 and TRBJ2-4; no definite D call. This CDR3 is built from 14 residues. Per germline, CDR1 SGHVS and CDR2 FNYEAQ. Trimming took off 5 bases at V and 5 bases at J, with 13 bases between the two ends. The CDR3 loop reads CASSELSGENIQYF. CDR3 nucleotide sequence: TGTGCCAGCAGCGAACTCTCAGGCGAAAACATTCAGTACTTC.

This chain connects TRBV10-2 to TRBJ2-1, with 7 positions matching TRBD2. Looked up from germline, CDR1 is WSHSY and CDR2 is SAAADI. The CDR3 is made up of 16 amino acids. J gave up 0 bases and V 1 base, and 3 bases lay outside the gene matches. Written as DNA, the CDR3 is TGCGCCAGCAGTGAGTTGGGGGGGAGCTCCTACAATGAGCAGTTCTTC. Protein sequence: CASSELGGSSYNEQFF.

This clone occurred once. This chain joins TRBV9 and TRBJ2-2; tentatively, D is TRBD2 (5 bases). The length of the CDR3 is 13 residues. Per germline, CDR1 SGDLS and CDR2 YYNGEE. Trimming took off 7 bases at V and 3 bases at J, with 10 bases between the two ends. CDR3 region: CASGRVYTGELFF. The CDR3 DNA is TGTGCCAGCGGGAGAGTCTACACCGGGGAGCTGTTTTTT.

The genes are TRBV6-1 and TRBJ2-3, with D perhaps matching TRBD2 (6 bases). The V end was cut by 4 bases, the J end by 2 bases, with 28 bases between. Germline CDR1 MNHNS, CDR2 SASEGT. CDR3 size: 20 residues. Here the CDR3 DNA reads TGTGCCAGCAGTGCCTCCGTTGGAGGGGCGTTAGACCCCTTCACAGATACGCAGTATTTT. It specifies CASSASVGGALDPFTDTQYF.

V and J are TRBV29-1 and TRBJ2-1; TRBD2 aligns across 15 bases. Germline CDR1 SQVTM, CDR2 ANQGSEA. The CDR3 totals 14 residues. V gave up 7 bases and J gave up 12 bases; unmatched junction bases: 10. The CDR3 protein is CSAPGLAGGVGQFF. The CDR3 coding sequence is TGCAGCGCACCGGGACTAGCGGGAGGAGTCGGGCAGTTCTTC.

The V and J genes are TRBV10-3 and TRBJ1-5; D is uncertain. Germline CDR1 is ENHRY and CDR2 is SYGVKD. V dropped 1 base and J dropped 2 bases, with 15 bases sitting between them. The CDR3 spans 17 residues. CDR3 in amino acids: CAISEFEGWGGNQPQHF. The CDR3 DNA reads as TGTGCCATCAGTGAGTTTGAAGGGTGGGGAGGCAATCAGCCCCAGCATTTT.

The chain carries TRBV7-6 and TRBJ2-7; 9 bases map to TRBD1. Germline trimming cut 5 bases from V and 3 bases from J; bases unmatched to any gene: 8. Looked up from germline, CDR1 is SGHVS and CDR2 is FNYEAQ. This CDR3 contains 15 residues. CDR3 sequence: CASSAQGQGVYEQYF. CDR3 bases: TGTGCCAGCAGCGCTCAGGGACAGGGTGTCTACGAGCAGTACTTC.

The V call is TRBV7-6, the J call TRBJ2-5, with 10 bases lining up with TRBD1. With V trimmed by 2 bases and J by 6 bases, 3 bases remained unmatched. Looked up from germline, CDR1 is SGHVS and CDR2 is FNYEAQ. This CDR3 is built from 14 residues. CDR3 sequence: CASSLKGQGQTQYF. The CDR3 nucleotides read TGTGCCAGCAGCTTAAAGGGACAGGGGCAGACCCAGTACTTC.

The chain employs TRBV2 and TRBJ1-5; D unresolved. Trimming left V 9 bases short and J 4 bases short, with 22 bases between. CDR1 SNHLY and CDR2 FYNNEI come from the germline V gene. The CDR3 consists of 16 residues. CDR3 region: CASCPIPPDINQPQHF. The CDR3 nucleotides read TGTGCCAGTTGTCCGATCCCCCCCGACATTAATCAGCCCCAGCATTTT.

The rearrangement links TRBV14 to TRBJ2-5; possible D gene TRBD1, 5 bases. CDR3 length: 16 residues. The germline gives CDR1 SGHDN, CDR2 FVKESK. V shed 6 bases and J shed 2 bases, with 19 bases lying between them. This chain's CDR3 is CASSPLDNVLQETQYF. DNA for the CDR3: TGTGCCAGCAGTCCCCTGGACAACGTACTACAAGAGACCCAGTACTTC.

The chain couples TRBV29-1 to TRBJ2-2; no firm D call. The CDR3 has 14 residues. V was trimmed by 4 bases and J by 0 bases, leaving 9 bases between them. CDR1 SQVTM and CDR2 ANQGSEA come from the germline V gene. The CDR3 DNA follows: TGCAGCGTTGTGCGAGGATCGAACACCGGGGAGCTGTTTTTT. It specifies CSVVRGSNTGELFF.

The V gene is TRBV15, the J gene TRBJ2-7; 11 bases agree with TRBD1. CDR1 is LNHNV and CDR2 is YYDKDF in the germline V gene (reference sequence). The CDR3 has 15 amino acids. The ends lost 3 bases at V and 4 bases at J; junction bases unmatched: 5. CDR3 region: CATSSAGQGVYEQYF. The CDR3, as DNA: TGTGCCACCAGCAGCGCGGGACAGGGGGTTTACGAGCAGTACTTC.

This clone occurred once. The V gene is TRBV14, the J gene TRBJ2-1, with a tentative D call TRBD2 (5 bases). Looked up from germline, CDR1 is SGHDN and CDR2 is FVKESK. CDR3 length: 15 residues. V shed 2 bases and J shed 8 bases, with 16 bases lying between them. The CDR3 here is CASSQLGSGLDEQFF. DNA for the CDR3: TGTGCCAGCAGCCAATTGGGCAGCGGCCTAGATGAGCAGTTCTTC.

This clone occurred once. The V and J genes are TRBV5-1 and TRBJ1-5; D call uncertain. Germline V gives CDR1 SGHRS, CDR2 YFSETQ. The germline V and J ends were trimmed by 0 bases and 7 bases, with 17 bases remaining between them. The CDR3 loop spans 16 amino acids. CDR3 sequence reads: CASSLDHAEAGQPQHF. The CDR3 DNA follows: TGCGCCAGCAGCTTGGATCATGCCGAGGCAGGCCAGCCCCAGCATTTT.

The chain links TRBV28 to TRBJ1-2; D ambiguous. Trimming removed 4 bases at V and 1 base at J, with 19 bases between. Germline V gene data show CDR1 as MDHEN and CDR2 as SYDVKM. This CDR3 contains 17 residues. CDR3 in DNA: TGTGCCAGCAGTTCGATAGAAGGGCTTGGGGATAACTATGGCTACACCTTC. This sequence encodes CASSSIEGLGDNYGYTF.

The chain has TRBV11-2 and TRBJ2-7, with D hard to call. V lost 2 bases and J 3 bases, leaving 11 bases between the germline ends. CDR3 size: 14 residues. Germline CDR1 is SGHAT and CDR2 is FQNNGV. CDR3 in DNA: TGTGCCAGCAGCTTACCCCACACCCGCTACGAGCAGTACTTC. It is translated as CASSLPHTRYEQYF.

This CDR3 reads CASSPASNEQFF. The CDR3 coding sequence is TGTGCCAGCAGTCCAGCTTCCAATGAGCAGTTCTTC. This rearrangement joins TRBV11-2 to TRBJ2-1, with D hard to call. Per germline, CDR1 SGHAT and CDR2 FQNNGV. The CDR3 is 12 amino acids. Deletions cut 6 bases from V and 6 bases from J, with 9 bases between. Variable domain in full (rest from reference TRBV11-2 and TRBJ2-1): EAGVAQSPRYKIIEKRQSVAFWCNPISGHATLYWYQQILGQGPKLLIQFQNNGVVDDSQLPKDRFSAERLKGVDSTLKIQPAKLEDSAVYLCASSPASNEQFFGPGTRLTVL.

The chain combines TRBV11-2 with TRBJ2-2, with 8 bases aligning to TRBD2. The CDR3 sequence is 16 residues long. V was clipped by 1 base and J by 2 bases; unmatched bases: 3. Germline-derived CDR1 and CDR2 are SGHAT and FQNNGV. CDR3 sequence (DNA): TGTGCCAGCAGCTTAGTTCTAGCGGGTAACACCGGGGAGCTGTTTTTT. Protein sequence: CASSLVLAGNTGELFF. Based on the CDR3 plus reference TRBV11-2 and TRBJ2-2, the full variable domain is EAGVAQSPRYKIIEKRQSVAFWCNPISGHATLYWYQQILGQGPKLLIQFQNNGVVDDSQLPKDRFSAERLKGVDSTLKIQPAKLEDSAVYLCASSLVLAGNTGELFFGEGSRLTVL.

The chain couples TRBV7-6 to TRBJ2-3, with 7 bases aligning to TRBD1. V shed 5 bases, J shed 2 bases, and the junction held 4 bases outside the gene matches. Per the germline V gene, CDR1 is SGHVS and CDR2 is FNYEAQ. CDR3 length equals 14 residues. The DNA of the CDR3 is TGTGCCAGCAGCCCGACAGGGTCCACAGATACGCAGTATTTT. This codes for CASSPTGSTDTQYF. The full variable domain, rest sourced from reference TRBV7-6 and TRBJ2-3, is GAGVSQSPRYKVTKRGQDVALRCDPISGHVSLYWYRQALGQGPEFLTYFNYEAQQDKSGLPNDRFSAERPEGSISTLTIQRTEQRDSAMYRCASSPTGSTDTQYFGPGTRLTVL.